This T cell receptor beta chain was obtained from a study of somatic mutations in cytotoxic T cells in rheumatoid arthritis. In the study overall: Flow sorting at nearly 100% purity was applied to some V beta antibody-stained T-cell populations, which included V beta1+ cells sequenced for TCRB.

Germline V gene lookup returns CDR1 SGHAT and CDR2 FQNNGV. Trimming pared 5 bases from V and 3 bases from J, leaving 14 bases between. CDR3 length equals 15 residues. The method was immunoSEQ multiplex PCR; TCRdb's version includes in-frame clones alone and lacks a portion of them. Here the sample spans about 19,000 clones, 65% to 80% being singletons. This chain joins TRBV11-2 and TRBJ1-3, with D tentatively TRBD1 (6 bases). The source of this sequence is an adult with rheumatoid arthritis. Sequencing input: CD8+ T cells sorted from blood. CDR3 sequence: CASSLGTFDGNTIYF. The CDR3 region has the DNA TGTGCCAGCAGCCTTGGGACATTTGATGGAAACACCATATATTTT.